This T cell receptor beta chain was found in a study of molecular identifiers for immune sequencing clone quantification. A few counts support this clonotype. Germline V gene data show CDR1 as DFQATT and CDR2 as SNEGSKA (reference sequence). This CDR3 has 12 amino acids. Trimming took 3 bases from V and 2 from J, leaving 8 bases between them. The bulk TCR libraries were made with methods described before and with listed TCR primers. TCRdb itself ran the PCR reads through MiXCR, one entry per CDR3 protein. Of a few hundred thousand distinct CDR3 sequences detected, about a quarter appear once; the ten largest clones hold 0.65% to 0.75%.

This chain connects TRBV20-1 to TRBJ2-7, with unresolved D. The receptor comes from a human donor in good health. Some libraries in this study had Jurkat cell RNA spiked in. What was sequenced was naive CD8+ T cells from blood, with Jurkat cell RNA spiked in. Specified subset: FACS-sorted CD8+CD4-CCR7+CD45RA+ naive T cells. Here the CDR3 reads CSARPLTYEQYF. The CDR3 DNA reads as TGCAGTGCTAGGCCCCTCACCTACGAGCAGTACTTC.